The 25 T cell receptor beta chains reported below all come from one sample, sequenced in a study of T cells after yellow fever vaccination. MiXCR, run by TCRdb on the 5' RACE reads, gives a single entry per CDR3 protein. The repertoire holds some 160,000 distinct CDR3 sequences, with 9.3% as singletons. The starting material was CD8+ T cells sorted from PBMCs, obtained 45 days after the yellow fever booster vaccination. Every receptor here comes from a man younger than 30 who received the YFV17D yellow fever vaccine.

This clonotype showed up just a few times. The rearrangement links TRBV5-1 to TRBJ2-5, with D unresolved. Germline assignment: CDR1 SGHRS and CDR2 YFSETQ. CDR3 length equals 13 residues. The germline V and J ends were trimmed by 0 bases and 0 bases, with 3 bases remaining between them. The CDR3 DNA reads TGCGCCAGCAGCTTGGGGTACCAAGAGACCCAGTACTTC. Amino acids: CASSLGYQETQYF.

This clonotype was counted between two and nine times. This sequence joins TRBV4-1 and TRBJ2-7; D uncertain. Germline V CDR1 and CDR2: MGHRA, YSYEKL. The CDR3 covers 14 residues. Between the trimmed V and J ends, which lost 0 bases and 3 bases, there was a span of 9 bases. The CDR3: CASSQDQGIYEQYV. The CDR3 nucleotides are TGCGCCAGCAGCCAAGATCAAGGGATCTACGAGCAGTACGTC.

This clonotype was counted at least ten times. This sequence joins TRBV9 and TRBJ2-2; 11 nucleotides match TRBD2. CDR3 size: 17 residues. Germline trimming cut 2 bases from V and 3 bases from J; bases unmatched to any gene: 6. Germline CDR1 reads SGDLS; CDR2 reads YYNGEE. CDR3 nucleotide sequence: TGTGCCAGCAGCGTTGTAGCGGGGGGGCCAGACACCGGGGAGCTGTTTTTT. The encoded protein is CASSVVAGGPDTGELFF.

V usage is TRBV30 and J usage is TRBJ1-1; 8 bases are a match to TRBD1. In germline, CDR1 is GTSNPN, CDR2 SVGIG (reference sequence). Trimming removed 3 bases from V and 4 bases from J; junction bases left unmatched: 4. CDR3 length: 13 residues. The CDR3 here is CAWRTTGATEAFF. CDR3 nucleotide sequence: TGTGCCTGGAGGACGACAGGGGCCACTGAAGCTTTCTTT.

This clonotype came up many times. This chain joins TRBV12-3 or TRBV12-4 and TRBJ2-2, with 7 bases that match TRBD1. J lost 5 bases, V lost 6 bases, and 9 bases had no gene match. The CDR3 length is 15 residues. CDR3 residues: CASSPRDRGTGELFF. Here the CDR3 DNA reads TGTGCCAGCAGCCCTCGGGACAGAGGAACCGGGGAGCTGTTTTTT.

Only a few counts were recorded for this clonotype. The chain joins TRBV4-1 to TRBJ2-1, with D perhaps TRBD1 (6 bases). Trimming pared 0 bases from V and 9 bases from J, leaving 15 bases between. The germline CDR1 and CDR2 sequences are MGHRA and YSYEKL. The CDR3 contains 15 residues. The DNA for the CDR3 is TGCGCCAGCAGCCAAGATCGTCCACAGGGTCTTGAGCAGTTCTTC. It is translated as CASSQDRPQGLEQFF.

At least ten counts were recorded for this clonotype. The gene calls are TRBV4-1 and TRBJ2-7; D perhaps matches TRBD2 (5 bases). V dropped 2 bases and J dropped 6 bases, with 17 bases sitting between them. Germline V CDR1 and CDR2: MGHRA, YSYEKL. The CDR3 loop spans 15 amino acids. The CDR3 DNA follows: TGCGCCAGCAGCCAAATACCAGCCTTCGGGGTCGAGCAGTACGTC. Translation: CASSQIPAFGVEQYV.

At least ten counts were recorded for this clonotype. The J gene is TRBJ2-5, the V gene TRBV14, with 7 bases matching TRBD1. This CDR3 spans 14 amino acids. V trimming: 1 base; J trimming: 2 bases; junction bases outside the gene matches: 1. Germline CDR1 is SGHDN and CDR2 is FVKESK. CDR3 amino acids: CASSQGGQQETQYF. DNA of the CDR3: TGTGCCAGCAGCCAAGGGGGACAGCAAGAGACCCAGTACTTC.

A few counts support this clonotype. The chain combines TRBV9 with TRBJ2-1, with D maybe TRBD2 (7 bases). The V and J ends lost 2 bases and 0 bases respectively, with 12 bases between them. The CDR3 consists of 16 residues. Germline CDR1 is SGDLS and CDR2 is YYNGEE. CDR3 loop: CASSVRGLSSYNEQFF. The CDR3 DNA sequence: TGTGCCAGCAGCGTGCGGGGGCTGAGCTCCTACAATGAGCAGTTCTTC.

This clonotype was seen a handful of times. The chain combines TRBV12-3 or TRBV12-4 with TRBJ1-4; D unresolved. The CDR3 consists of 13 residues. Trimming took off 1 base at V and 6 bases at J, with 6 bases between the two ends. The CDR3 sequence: CASSLGRHEKLFF. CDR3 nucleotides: TGTGCCAGCAGTTTAGGCAGGCATGAAAAACTGTTTTTT.

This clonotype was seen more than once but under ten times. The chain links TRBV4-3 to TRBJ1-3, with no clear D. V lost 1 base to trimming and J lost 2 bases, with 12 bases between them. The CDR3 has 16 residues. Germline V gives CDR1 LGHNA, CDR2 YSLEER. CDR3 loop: CASSQVGLNPGNTIYF. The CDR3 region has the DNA TGCGCCAGCAGCCAAGTTGGTCTAAACCCTGGAAACACCATATATTTT.

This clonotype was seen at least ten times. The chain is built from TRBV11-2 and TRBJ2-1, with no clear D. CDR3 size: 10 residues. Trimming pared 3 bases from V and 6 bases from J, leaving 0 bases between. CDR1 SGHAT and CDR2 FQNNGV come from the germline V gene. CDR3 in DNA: TGTGCCAGCAGCTTCAATGAGCAGTTCTTC. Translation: CASSFNEQFF. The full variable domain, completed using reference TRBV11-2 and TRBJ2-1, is EAGVAQSPRYKIIEKRQSVAFWCNPISGHATLYWYQQILGQGPKLLIQFQNNGVVDDSQLPKDRFSAERLKGVDSTLKIQPAKLEDSAVYLCASSFNEQFFGPGTRLTVL.

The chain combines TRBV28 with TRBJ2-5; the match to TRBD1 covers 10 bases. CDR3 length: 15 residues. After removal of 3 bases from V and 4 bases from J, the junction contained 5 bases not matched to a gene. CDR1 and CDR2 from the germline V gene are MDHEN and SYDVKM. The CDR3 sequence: CASSLDRGGGETQYF. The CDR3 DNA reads TGTGCCAGCAGTTTGGACAGGGGGGGAGGAGAGACCCAGTACTTC.

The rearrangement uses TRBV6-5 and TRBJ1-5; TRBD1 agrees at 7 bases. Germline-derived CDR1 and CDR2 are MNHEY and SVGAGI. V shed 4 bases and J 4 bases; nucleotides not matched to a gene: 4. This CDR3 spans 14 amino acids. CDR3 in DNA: TGTGCCAGCAGTTGGACAGGAGATAATCAGCCCCAGCATTTT. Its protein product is CASSWTGDNQPQHF.

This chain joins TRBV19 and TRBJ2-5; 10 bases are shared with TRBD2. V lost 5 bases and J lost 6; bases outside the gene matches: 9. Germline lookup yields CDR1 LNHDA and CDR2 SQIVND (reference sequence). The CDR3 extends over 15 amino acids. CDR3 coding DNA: TGTGCCAGTAGTCCCAGGGTAGCGGGGGGAAAGACCCAGTACTTC. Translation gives CASSPRVAGGKTQYF. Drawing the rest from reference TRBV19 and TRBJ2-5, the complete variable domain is DGGITQSPKYLFRKEGQNVTLSCEQNLNHDAMYWYRQDPGQGLRLIYYSQIVNDFQKGDIAEGYSVSREKKESFPLTVTSAQKNPTAFYLCASSPRVAGGKTQYFGPGTRLLVL.

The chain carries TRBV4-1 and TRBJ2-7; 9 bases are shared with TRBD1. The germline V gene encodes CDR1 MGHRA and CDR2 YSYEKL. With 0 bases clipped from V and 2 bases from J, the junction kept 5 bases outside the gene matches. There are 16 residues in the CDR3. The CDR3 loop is CASSQDEGDRAYEQYV. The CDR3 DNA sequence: TGCGCCAGCAGCCAAGATGAAGGGGACAGGGCCTACGAGCAGTACGTC.

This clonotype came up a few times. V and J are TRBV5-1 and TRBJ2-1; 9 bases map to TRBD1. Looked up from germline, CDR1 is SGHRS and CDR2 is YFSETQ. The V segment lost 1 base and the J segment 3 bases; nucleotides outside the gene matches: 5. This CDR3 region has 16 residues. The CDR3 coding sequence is TGCGCCAGCAGCTTGACAGACAGGGGGTACTACAATGAGCAGTTCTTC. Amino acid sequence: CASSLTDRGYYNEQFF.

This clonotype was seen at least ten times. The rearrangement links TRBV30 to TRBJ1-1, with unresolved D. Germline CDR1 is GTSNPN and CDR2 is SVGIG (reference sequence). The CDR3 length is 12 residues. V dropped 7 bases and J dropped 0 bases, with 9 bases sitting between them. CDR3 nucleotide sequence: TGTGCCTTAGAGGGAATGAACACTGAAGCTTTCTTT. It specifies CALEGMNTEAFF.

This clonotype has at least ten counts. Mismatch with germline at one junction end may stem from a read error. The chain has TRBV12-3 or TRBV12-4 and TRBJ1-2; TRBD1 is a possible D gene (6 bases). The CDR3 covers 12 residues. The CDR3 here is CASTLGGEGYTF. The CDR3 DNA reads TGTGCCAGCACTTTAGGGGGAGAGGGCTACACCTTC.

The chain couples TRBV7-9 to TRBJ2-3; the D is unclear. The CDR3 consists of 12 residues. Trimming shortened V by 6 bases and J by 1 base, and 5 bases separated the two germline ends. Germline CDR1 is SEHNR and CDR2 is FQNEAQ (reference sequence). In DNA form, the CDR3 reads TGTGCCAGCAGAGTACGCACAGATACGCAGTATTTT. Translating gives CASRVRTDTQYF.

The DNA for the CDR3 is TGTGCCAGCAGCCCGGGACAGGGTGCTGGGGCCAACGTCCTGACTTTC. Translating it yields CASSPGQGAGANVLTF. V is TRBV7-6 and J is TRBJ2-6, with 9 bases that match TRBD1. Germline lookup yields CDR1 SGHVS and CDR2 FNYEAQ. The V segment lost 5 bases and the J segment 2 bases; nucleotides outside the gene matches: 4. There are 16 residues in the CDR3.

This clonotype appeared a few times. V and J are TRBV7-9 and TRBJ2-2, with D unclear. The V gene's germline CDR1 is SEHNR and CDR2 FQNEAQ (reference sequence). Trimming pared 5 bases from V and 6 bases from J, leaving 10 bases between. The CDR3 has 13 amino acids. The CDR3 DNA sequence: TGTGCCAGCAGCCTACAGAGTTCCGGGGAGCTGTTTTTT. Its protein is CASSLQSSGELFF.

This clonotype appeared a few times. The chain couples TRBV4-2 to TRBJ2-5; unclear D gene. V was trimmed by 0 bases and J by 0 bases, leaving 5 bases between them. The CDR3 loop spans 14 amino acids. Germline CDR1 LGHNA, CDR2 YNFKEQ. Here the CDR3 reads CASSQEVNQETQYF. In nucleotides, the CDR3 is TGTGCCAGCAGCCAAGAAGTCAACCAAGAGACCCAGTACTTC.

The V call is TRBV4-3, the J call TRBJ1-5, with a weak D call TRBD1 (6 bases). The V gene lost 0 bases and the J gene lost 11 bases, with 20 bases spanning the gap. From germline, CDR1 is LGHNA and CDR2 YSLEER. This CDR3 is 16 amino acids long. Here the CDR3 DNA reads TGCGCCAGCAGCCAAGATATTACAGGGTCAGCGGGGACCCAGCATTTT. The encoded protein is CASSQDITGSAGTQHF.

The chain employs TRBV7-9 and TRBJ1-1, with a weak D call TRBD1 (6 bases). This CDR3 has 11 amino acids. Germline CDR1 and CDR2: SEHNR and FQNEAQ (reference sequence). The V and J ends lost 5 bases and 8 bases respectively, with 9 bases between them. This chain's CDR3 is CASSVDREAFF. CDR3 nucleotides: TGTGCCAGCAGCGTCGACAGGGAAGCTTTCTTT.